This is a list of T cell receptor beta chains from one sample in a study of blood T cell repertoires in COVID-19. Profiling relied on immunoSEQ multiplex PCR, and the TCRdb table lists in-frame clones only, not all of them. The table lists around 220,000 clones, 86% of them singletons, with roughly 2% in the top ten. Sequencing input: peripheral blood. All receptors come from a woman in her forties or fifties with acute or convalescent COVID-19. The CDR3 runs from the conserved cysteine through the conserved F or W. Each record gives: J gene, clone size, V gene, D gene, CDR3 DNA, CDR3 protein. D genes are given only for firm matches. Rows give clone size only sometimes, using once, few, many, or a class for an expanded clone.

TRBJ2-3 | once | TRBV11-2 | - | TGTGCCAGCAGCCCCCGGGGGGCCAGCACAGATACGCAGTATTTT | CASSPRGASTDTQYF
TRBJ2-7 | - | TRBV27 | TRBD2 | TGTGCCAGCAGTTTCGGGACTAGCTACGAGCAGTACTTC | CASSFGTSYEQYF
TRBJ2-7 | - | TRBV18 | TRBD1 | TGTGCCAGCTCACCACAGGGGACAGGATCCTACGAGCAGTACTTC | CASSPQGTGSYEQYF
TRBJ2-5 | - | TRBV6-5 | - | TGTGCCAGCACCCAGGGCCTTAAAGAGACCCAGTACTTC | CASTQGLKETQYF
TRBJ1-2 | - | TRBV3-1/TRBV3-2 | - | TGTGCCAGCAGCCAAGTGACAGATTATGGCTACACCTTC | CASSQVTDYGYTF
TRBJ2-2 | - | TRBV24-1 | TRBD2 | TGTGCCATCGGGGGGGCACCCGGGGAGCTGTTTTTT | CAIGGAPGELFF
TRBJ2-3 | - | TRBV7-2 | TRBD2 | TGTGCCAGCAGCTATAGCGGGGTGGGCACAGATACGCAGTATTTT | CASSYSGVGTDTQYF
TRBJ2-6 | - | TRBV6-6 | - | TGTGCCAGCACTCTCGCTGGGGCCAACGTCCTGACTTTC | CASTLAGANVLTF
TRBJ2-5 | once | TRBV13 | - | TGTGCCAGCAGCTTACGGAGCGGCCCCGGAGGGGAGACCCAGTACTTC | CASSLRSGPGGETQYF
TRBJ1-2 | - | TRBV18 | - | TGTGCCAGCTCGCCTGACATCTATGGCTACACCTTC | CASSPDIYGYTF
TRBJ1-4 | - | TRBV25-1 | - | TGTGCCAGCAGTGAGAGTGGAGGATGGGGTGAAAAACTGTTTTTT | CASSESGGWGEKLFF
TRBJ1-3 | - | TRBV4-3 | - | TGCGCCAGCAGCCAAGATCTTAAGGGGCAATCTGGAAACACCATATATTTT | CASSQDLKGQSGNTIYF
TRBJ1-5 | - | TRBV7-2 | - | - | CASSTSGSNQPQHF
TRBJ2-7 | - | TRBV30 | - | TGTGCCTGGAGTGTACGAGGCCGTGAGCAGTACTTC | CAWSVRGREQYF
TRBJ2-2 | - | TRBV4-2 | TRBD2 | TGTGCCAGCCATCGACTAGCGGGGGGCACCGGGGAGCTGTTTTTT | CASHRLAGGTGELFF
TRBJ2-7 | - | TRBV21-1 | - | TGTGCCAGCAAGAACAGGGAAGGGCGAACCTACGAGCAGTACTTC | CASKNREGRTYEQYF
TRBJ2-7 | - | TRBV27 | - | TGTGCCAGCAGTTTTCACGGTAACCCCTCAATGGACTTC | CASSFHGNPSMDF
TRBJ2-7 | few | TRBV30 | - | TGTGCCTGGAGTGACCTACTAGCTGACTACGAGCAGTACTTC | CAWSDLLADYEQYF
TRBJ1-6 | - | TRBV5-1 | TRBD1 | TGCGCCAGCAGCACGGGGGGGACAGTTTATAATTCACCCCTCCACTTT | CASSTGGTVYNSPLHF
TRBJ2-1 | - | TRBV25-1 | - | TGTGCCAGCAGTGGACTTTTTACCTACAATGAGCAGTTCTTC | CASSGLFTYNEQFF
TRBJ2-3 | - | TRBV5-1 | - | TGCGCCAGCAGCTGGGACTCAAGCACAGATACGCAGTATTTT | CASSWDSSTDTQYF
TRBJ1-4 | - | TRBV7-2 | - | TGTGCCAGCAGCTTAGTCTCGGGTTCAACTAATGAAAAACTGTTTTTT | CASSLVSGSTNEKLFF
TRBJ1-1 | few | TRBV4-1 | - | TGCGCCAGCAGCCAAGGAGACAGATTTGCTGAAGCTTTCTTT | CASSQGDRFAEAFF
TRBJ1-2 | - | TRBV7-2 | - | TGTGCCAGCAGCTTAAAAGAGGGATTGGGCTACACCTTC | CASSLKEGLGYTF
TRBJ1-6 | - | TRBV6-2/TRBV6-3 | - | TGTGCCAGCAGCCGGGGGCAGCGTTCACCCCTCCACTTT | CASSRGQRSPLHF
TRBJ2-5 | - | TRBV5-1 | TRBD2 | TGCGCCAGCAGCCTCCTCGGGACTAGCTTAGAGACCCAGTACTTC | CASSLLGTSLETQYF
TRBJ2-5 | - | TRBV27 | TRBD2 | TGTGCCAGCAGTCCCAGGGCCGGGGGGCAAGAGACCCAGTACTTC | CASSPRAGGQETQYF
TRBJ2-1 | - | TRBV7-6 | TRBD2 | TGTGCCAGCAGCTTAATATTCTCCGGGGGGTCCTACAATGAGCAGTTCTTC | CASSLIFSGGSYNEQFF
TRBJ2-2 | - | TRBV30 | - | TGTGCCTGGAATTATCAGGCGACCGGGGAGCTGTTTTTT | CAWNYQATGELFF
TRBJ2-7 | - | TRBV6-2/TRBV6-3 | - | TGTGCCAGCAGTCATTCCGGGACACCCTACGAGCAGTACTTC | CASSHSGTPYEQYF
TRBJ2-2 | - | TRBV6-2/TRBV6-3 | - | TGTGCCAGCAGCCGGGACTCCAACACCGGGGAGCTGTTTTTT | CASSRDSNTGELFF
TRBJ2-5 | - | TRBV7-8 | TRBD1 | TGTGCCAGCAGCTTAGGACAGGGGAAGGGAGAGACCCAGTACTTC | CASSLGQGKGETQYF
TRBJ2-7 | once | TRBV11-2 | - | TGTGCCAGCAGCTCCCTTAGGGGAAAAACTTACGAGCAGTACTTC | CASSSLRGKTYEQYF
TRBJ2-1 | once | TRBV7-9 | TRBD1 | TGTGCCAGCAGCCCTACCGGGACAGGGGATTTCTTC | CASSPTGTGDFF
TRBJ2-3 | - | TRBV7-2 | TRBD1 | TGTGCCAGCAGCTTTTTTCAGGGGGCAGGGGATACGCAGTATTTT | CASSFFQGAGDTQYF
TRBJ1-6 | few | TRBV19 | - | TGTGCCAGTAGTATCCGCAGGGGAGACTCACCCCTCCACTTT | CASSIRRGDSPLHF
TRBJ2-7 | - | TRBV5-1 | - | TGCGCCAGCAGCTTGGCCGGGGAAAGCTCCTACGAGCAGTACTTC | CASSLAGESSYEQYF
TRBJ2-5 | - | TRBV30 | TRBD2 | TGTGCCTGGAGTGTCAAAGCGGGATTGTCTCGAAGTGGGAAAGGGTGGACCCAGTACTTC | CAWSVKAGLSRSGKGWTQYF
TRBJ2-1 | once | TRBV9 | - | TGTGCCAGCAGCGCCCGTAATGAGCAGTTCTTC | CASSARNEQFF
TRBJ1-6 | - | TRBV7-8 | - | TGTGCCAGCAGCTCAACAAGAAATTCACCCCTCCACTTT | CASSSTRNSPLHF
TRBJ2-7 | - | TRBV19 | - | TGTGCCAGTAGTATAGGGGCGGGCCTCCTCTACGAGCAGTACTTC | CASSIGAGLLYEQYF
TRBJ2-3 | - | TRBV5-1 | TRBD2 | TGCGCCAGCAGGCCTAGCGGTAGCACAGATACGCAGTATTTT | CASRPSGSTDTQYF
TRBJ2-1 | - | TRBV5-1 | TRBD2 | TGCGCCAGCAGCTTGGCCGGGAGGAGCTCCTACAATGAGCAGTTCTTC | CASSLAGRSSYNEQFF
TRBJ2-7 | - | TRBV2 | TRBD1 | TGTGCCAGCAGTGACGGTCAGGGGGCCCGGGACTACGAGCAGTACTTC | CASSDGQGARDYEQYF
TRBJ1-5 | - | TRBV24-1 | TRBD1 | TGTGCCACCAGTGACCGCCCGCGGGGACAGGGGAAAGATGGCCTCAATCAGCCCCAGCATTTT | CATSDRPRGQGKDGLNQPQHF
TRBJ2-7 | - | TRBV7-2 | TRBD1 | TGTGCCAGCAGCTCTGCCGGGACAGGGTCGTACGAGCAGTACTTC | CASSSAGTGSYEQYF
TRBJ2-3 | - | TRBV11-2 | TRBD2 | TGTGCCAGCACCCTAACCGGGACTAACTCTTGGTATACGCAGTATTTT | CASTLTGTNSWYTQYF
TRBJ1-2 | - | TRBV5-1 | TRBD1 | TGCGCCAGCAGCCCGGGGGACAGAACTAACTATGGCTACACCTTC | CASSPGDRTNYGYTF
TRBJ1-2 | - | TRBV18 | TRBD1 | TGTGCCAGCTCGACGGACAGGGAAGGCTATGGCTACACCTTC | CASSTDREGYGYTF
TRBJ1-1 | - | TRBV6-1 | - | TGTGCCAGCAGTGAAAGGGGGGGGACCACTGAAGCTTTCTTT | CASSERGGTTEAFF